This T cell receptor (beta chain) was identified in a study of patients and donors after allogeneic stem cell transplantation. One entry per CDR3 protein results from TCRdb running MiXCR on the RT-PCR reads. The sample lists 150,000 to 250,000 distinct CDR3 sequences; less than 45% were seen once. The germline gives CDR1 SGDLS, CDR2 YYNGEE. This CDR3 has 13 amino acids. Trimming took 2 bases from V and 5 from J, leaving 10 bases between them. The chain combines TRBV9 with TRBJ1-1; D not resolved. The sequenced sample consisted of blood, either unsorted or a sorted T cell fraction (not recorded which). This TCR was sampled from a human donor who was either an allogeneic HSCT recipient or a stem cell or donor lymphocyte infusion donor (not recorded which). It is not recorded whose cells these are; they may come from a transplant donor. CDR3 region: CASSVVEETEAFF. The DNA of the CDR3 is TGTGCCAGCAGCGTCGTTGAGGAGACTGAAGCTTTCTTT.